This note documents a single TCR beta chain sequence. This sample is drawn from a study of blood T cell repertoires in COVID-19. Study-wide background: COVID-19 samples from acute and convalescent phases originated in the United States, Italy and Spain. T cells, B-cell-depleted T cells, or PBMCs supplied cDNA or gDNA.

Enrolled through a virtual design, the participants were between about 18 and 100 years of age and came from roughly 22 US areas. Cohorts were based on clinical histories the participants reported. The method was immunoSEQ multiplex PCR; TCRdb's version includes in-frame clones alone and lacks a portion of them. The data show about 370,000 clones, with around 91% seen just once and 1% held by the top ten. The CDR3 is 13 residues long. V lost 11 bases and J lost 2, with 15 bases in between. The germline CDR1 and CDR2 sequences are LGHDT and YNNKEL (reference sequence). The chain carries TRBV3-1 (or the pseudogene TRBV3-2) and TRBJ1-1; D unclear. The sample was PBMCs or T cells enriched from blood (not recorded which). This sequence was found in a man younger than 35 who had recovered from COVID-19. The CDR3 bases are TGTGCCGCAAGACCCGGGAGTAACACTGAAGCTTTCTTT. Protein sequence: CAARPGSNTEAFF.